This T cell receptor beta chain came from a study of blood T cell repertoires in COVID-19. The germline V gene has CDR1 SGHRS and CDR2 YFSETQ. This CDR3 is 14 amino acids long. Trimming left V 0 bases short and J 6 bases short, with 12 bases between. Profiled with immunoSEQ multiplex PCR; TCRdb holds only in-frame clones, not every one. In the table there are approximately 58,000 clones, 65% to 90% of which are singletons. The V gene is TRBV5-1, the J gene TRBJ1-1; a weak D match, TRBD1 (5 bases). The TCR was taken from a woman in her sixties or seventies with acute or convalescent COVID-19. Sequencing used peripheral blood. CDR3 residues: CASSLEQDNSEAFF. In DNA, the CDR3 is TGCGCCAGCAGCTTGGAACAGGACAACTCTGAAGCTTTCTTT. Combining the CDR3 with reference TRBV5-1 and TRBJ1-1 gives the whole variable domain KAGVTQTPRYLIKTRGQQVTLSCSPISGHRSVSWYQQTPGQGLQFLFEYFSETQRNKGNFPGRFSGRQFSNSRSEMNVSTLELGDSALYLCASSLEQDNSEAFFGQGTRLTVV.